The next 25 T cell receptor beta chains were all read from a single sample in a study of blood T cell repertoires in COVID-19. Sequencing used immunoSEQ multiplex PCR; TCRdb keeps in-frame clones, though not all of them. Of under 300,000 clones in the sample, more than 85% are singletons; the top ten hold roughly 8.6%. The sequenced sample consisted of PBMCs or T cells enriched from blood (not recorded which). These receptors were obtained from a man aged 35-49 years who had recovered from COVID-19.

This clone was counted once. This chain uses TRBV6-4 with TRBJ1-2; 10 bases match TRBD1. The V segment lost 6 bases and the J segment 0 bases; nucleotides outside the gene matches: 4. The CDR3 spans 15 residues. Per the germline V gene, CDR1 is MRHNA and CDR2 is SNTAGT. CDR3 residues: CASRPGQGANYGYTF. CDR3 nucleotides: TGTGCCAGCAGACCCGGACAGGGGGCTAACTATGGCTACACCTTC.

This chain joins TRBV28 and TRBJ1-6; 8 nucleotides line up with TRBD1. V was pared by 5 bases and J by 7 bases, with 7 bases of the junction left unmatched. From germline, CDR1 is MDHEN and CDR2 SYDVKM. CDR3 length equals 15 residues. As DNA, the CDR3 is TGTGCCAGCAGTCCAAAGGACAGGGACAATTCACCCCTCCACTTT. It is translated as CASSPKDRDNSPLHF.

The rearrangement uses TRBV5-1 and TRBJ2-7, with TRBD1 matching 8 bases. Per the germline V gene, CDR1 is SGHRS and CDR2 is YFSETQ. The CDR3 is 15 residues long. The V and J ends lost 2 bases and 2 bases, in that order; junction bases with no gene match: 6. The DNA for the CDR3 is TGCGCCAGCAGCTTCCGGGACAGGAGTCCCTACGAGCAGTACTTC. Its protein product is CASSFRDRSPYEQYF.

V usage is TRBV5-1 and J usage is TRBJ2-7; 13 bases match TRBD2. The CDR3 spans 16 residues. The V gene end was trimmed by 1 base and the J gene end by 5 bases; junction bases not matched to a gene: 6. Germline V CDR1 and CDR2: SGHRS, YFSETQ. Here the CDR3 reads CASSLWGTSGNDEQYF. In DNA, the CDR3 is TGCGCCAGCAGCTTGTGGGGGACTAGCGGGAACGACGAGCAGTACTTC.

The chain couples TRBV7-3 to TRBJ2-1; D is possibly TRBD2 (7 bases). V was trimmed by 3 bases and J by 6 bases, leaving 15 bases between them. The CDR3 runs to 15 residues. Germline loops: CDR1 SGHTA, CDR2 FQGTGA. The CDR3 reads CASSFNGGGGNEQFF. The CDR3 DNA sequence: TGTGCCAGCAGCTTCAACGGGGGAGGGGGCAATGAGCAGTTCTTC.

The CDR3 nucleotides read TGTGCCACCAGCAGAGCCCTGACAGGGGGCGGCGGAAACATTCAGTACTTC. Its translation is CATSRALTGGGGNIQYF. The rearrangement uses TRBV15 and TRBJ2-4; 10 bases agree with TRBD1. Germline lookup yields CDR1 LNHNV and CDR2 YYDKDF (reference sequence). The CDR3 length is 17 residues. J lost 6 bases, V lost 1 base, and 9 bases had no gene match.

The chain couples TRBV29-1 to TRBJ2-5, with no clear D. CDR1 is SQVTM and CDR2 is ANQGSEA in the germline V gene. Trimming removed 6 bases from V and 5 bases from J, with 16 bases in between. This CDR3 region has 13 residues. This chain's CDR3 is CSVPRGILETQYF. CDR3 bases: TGCAGCGTCCCTCGCGGAATTCTGGAGACCCAGTACTTC.

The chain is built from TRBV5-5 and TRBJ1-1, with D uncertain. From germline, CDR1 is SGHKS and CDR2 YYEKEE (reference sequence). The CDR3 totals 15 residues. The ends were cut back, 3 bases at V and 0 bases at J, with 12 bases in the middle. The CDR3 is CASSSRWSMNTEAFF. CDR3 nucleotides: TGTGCCAGCAGCTCCCGATGGAGCATGAACACTGAAGCTTTCTTT.

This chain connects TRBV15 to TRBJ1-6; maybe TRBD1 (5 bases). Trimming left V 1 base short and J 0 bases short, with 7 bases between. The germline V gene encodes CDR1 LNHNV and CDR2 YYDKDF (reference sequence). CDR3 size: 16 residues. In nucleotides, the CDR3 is TGTGCCACCAGCAGAGGGGGCAGCTCCTATAATTCACCCCTCCACTTT. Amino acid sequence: CATSRGGSSYNSPLHF.

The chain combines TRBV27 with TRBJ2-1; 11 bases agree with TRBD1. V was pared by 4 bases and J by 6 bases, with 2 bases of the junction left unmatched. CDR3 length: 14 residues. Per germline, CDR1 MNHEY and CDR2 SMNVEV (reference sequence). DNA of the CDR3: TGTGCCAGCAGTTGGGGGACAGGGGGCAATGAGCAGTTCTTC. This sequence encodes CASSWGTGGNEQFF.

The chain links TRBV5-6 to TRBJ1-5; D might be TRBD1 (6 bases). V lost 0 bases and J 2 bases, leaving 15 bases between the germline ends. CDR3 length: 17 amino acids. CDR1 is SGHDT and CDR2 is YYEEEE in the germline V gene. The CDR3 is CASSLGYRDAGNQPQHF. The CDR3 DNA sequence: TGTGCCAGCAGCTTGGGGTACAGGGATGCGGGCAATCAGCCCCAGCATTTT.

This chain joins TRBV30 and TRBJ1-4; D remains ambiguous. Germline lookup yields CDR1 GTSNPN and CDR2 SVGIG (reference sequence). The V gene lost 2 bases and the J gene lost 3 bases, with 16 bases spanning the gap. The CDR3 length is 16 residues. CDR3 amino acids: CAWSRVRAVANEKLFF. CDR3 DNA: TGTGCCTGGAGTCGGGTCCGAGCAGTTGCTAATGAAAAACTGTTTTTT.

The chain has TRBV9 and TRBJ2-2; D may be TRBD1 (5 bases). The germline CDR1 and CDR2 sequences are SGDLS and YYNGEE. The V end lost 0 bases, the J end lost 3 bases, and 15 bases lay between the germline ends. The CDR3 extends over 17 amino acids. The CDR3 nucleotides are TGTGCCAGCAGCGTAGAGGCCGCCAGGGCAGACACCGGGGAGCTGTTTTTT. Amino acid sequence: CASSVEAARADTGELFF.

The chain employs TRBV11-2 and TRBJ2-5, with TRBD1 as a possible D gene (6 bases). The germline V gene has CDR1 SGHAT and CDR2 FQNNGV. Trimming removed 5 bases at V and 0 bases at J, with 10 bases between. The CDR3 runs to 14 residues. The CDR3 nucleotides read TGTGCCAGCAGCAAGGGACACGACCAAGAGACCCAGTACTTC. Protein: CASSKGHDQETQYF.

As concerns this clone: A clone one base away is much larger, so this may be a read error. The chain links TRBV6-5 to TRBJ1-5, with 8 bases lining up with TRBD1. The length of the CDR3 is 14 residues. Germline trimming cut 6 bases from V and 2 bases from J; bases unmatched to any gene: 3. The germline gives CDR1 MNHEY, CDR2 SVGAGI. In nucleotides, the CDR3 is TGTGCCAGCAGCTCGACAGGGGGCAATCAGCCCCAGCATTTT. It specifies CASSSTGGNQPQHF.

In DNA, the CDR3 is TGTGCCAGCAGGGACAGGGTAGATGAAAAACTGTTTTTT. This gives the protein CASRDRVDEKLFF. The chain combines TRBV4-2 with TRBJ1-4; 8 bases align to TRBD1. The CDR3 has 13 residues. Germline V lookup: CDR1 LGHNA, CDR2 YNFKEQ. The V and J ends lost 6 bases and 6 bases, in that order; junction bases with no gene match: 3.

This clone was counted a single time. DNA of the CDR3: TGTGCCAGCAGCTTCAACAGGAAAGAGCTGTTTTTT. Protein product: CASSFNRKELFF. The chain is built from TRBV11-3 and TRBJ2-2, with D maybe TRBD1 (5 bases). Germline V lookup: CDR1 SGHNT, CDR2 YENEEA. The CDR3 runs to 12 residues. V was pared by 3 bases and J by 11 bases, with 10 bases between.

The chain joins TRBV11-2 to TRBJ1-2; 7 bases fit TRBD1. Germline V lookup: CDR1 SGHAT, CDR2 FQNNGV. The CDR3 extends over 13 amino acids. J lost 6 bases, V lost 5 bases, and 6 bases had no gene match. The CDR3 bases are TGTGCCAGCAGCCCCCGAACAGGGGATGGCTACACCTTC. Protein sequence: CASSPRTGDGYTF. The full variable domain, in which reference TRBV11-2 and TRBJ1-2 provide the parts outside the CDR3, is EAGVAQSPRYKIIEKRQSVAFWCNPISGHATLYWYQQILGQGPKLLIQFQNNGVVDDSQLPKDRFSAERLKGVDSTLKIQPAKLEDSAVYLCASSPRTGDGYTFGSGTRLTVV.

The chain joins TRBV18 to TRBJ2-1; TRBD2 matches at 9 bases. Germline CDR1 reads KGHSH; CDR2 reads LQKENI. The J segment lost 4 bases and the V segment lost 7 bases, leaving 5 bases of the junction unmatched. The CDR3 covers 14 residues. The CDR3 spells CASFLAGSYNEQFF. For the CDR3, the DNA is TGTGCCAGCTTCCTAGCGGGGTCTTACAATGAGCAGTTCTTC.

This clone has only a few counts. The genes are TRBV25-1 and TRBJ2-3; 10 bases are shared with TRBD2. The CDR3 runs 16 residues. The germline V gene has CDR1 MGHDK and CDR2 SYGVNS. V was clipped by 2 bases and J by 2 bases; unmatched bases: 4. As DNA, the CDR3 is TGTGCCAGCAGTGAAGCAAGCGGGAGGGCCACAGATACGCAGTATTTT. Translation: CASSEASGRATDTQYF. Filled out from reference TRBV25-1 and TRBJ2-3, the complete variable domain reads EADIYQTPRYLVIGTGKKITLECSQTMGHDKMYWYQQDPGMELHLIHYSYGVNSTEKGDLSSESTVSRIRTEHFPLTLESARPSHTSQYLCASSEASGRATDTQYFGPGTRLTVL.

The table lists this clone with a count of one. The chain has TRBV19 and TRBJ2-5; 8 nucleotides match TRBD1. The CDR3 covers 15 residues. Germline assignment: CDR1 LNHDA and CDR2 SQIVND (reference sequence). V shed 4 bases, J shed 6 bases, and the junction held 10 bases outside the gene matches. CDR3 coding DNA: TGTGCCAGTAGTAGAAGGACAGGGATCGTTCAGACCCAGTACTTC. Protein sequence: CASSRRTGIVQTQYF.

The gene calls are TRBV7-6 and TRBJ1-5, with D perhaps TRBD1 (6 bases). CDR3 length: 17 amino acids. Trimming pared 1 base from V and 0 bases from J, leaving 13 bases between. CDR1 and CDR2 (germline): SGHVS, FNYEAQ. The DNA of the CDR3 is TGTGCCAGCAGCTTAGTTGCGGGGGGCCCTAGCAATCAGCCCCAGCATTTT. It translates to CASSLVAGGPSNQPQHF.

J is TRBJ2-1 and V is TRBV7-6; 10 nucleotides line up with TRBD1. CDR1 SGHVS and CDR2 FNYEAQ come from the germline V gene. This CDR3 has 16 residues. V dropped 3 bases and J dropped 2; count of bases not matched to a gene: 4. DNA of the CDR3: TGTGCCAGCAGCTTCCGACAGGGGGCTACCTACAATGAGCAGTTCTTC. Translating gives CASSFRQGATYNEQFF.

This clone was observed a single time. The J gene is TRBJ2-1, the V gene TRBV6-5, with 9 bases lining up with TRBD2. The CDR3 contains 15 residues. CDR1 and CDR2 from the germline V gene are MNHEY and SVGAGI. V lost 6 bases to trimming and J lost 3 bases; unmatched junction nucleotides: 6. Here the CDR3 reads CASSLSGRNYNEQFF. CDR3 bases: TGTGCCAGCAGCCTTAGCGGGAGAAACTACAATGAGCAGTTCTTC.

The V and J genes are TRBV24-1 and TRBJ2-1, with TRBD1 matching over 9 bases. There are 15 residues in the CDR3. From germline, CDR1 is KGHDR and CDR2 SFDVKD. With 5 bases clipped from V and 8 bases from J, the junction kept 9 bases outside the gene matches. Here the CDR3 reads CATSATDRGLYEQFF. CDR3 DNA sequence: TGTGCCACCAGTGCGACGGACAGGGGTTTATATGAGCAGTTCTTC.